The clone carrying this T cell receptor beta chain came up a few times. The sample is drawn from a study of blood T cell repertoires in COVID-19. Study details: PBMCs, B-cell-depleted T cells, or T cells provided the cDNA or gDNA that made up the material.

Generated by immunoSEQ multiplex PCR, the TCRdb table keeps only in-frame clones and is missing some. The sample has 150,000 to 200,000 clones; around 84% are singletons. The germline V gene has CDR1 ENHRY and CDR2 SYGVKD. Trimming pared 4 bases from V and 4 bases from J, leaving 7 bases between. The CDR3 is 12 amino acids. The material sequenced was peripheral blood. This TCR derives from an elderly woman with acute or convalescent COVID-19. The chain joins TRBV10-3 to TRBJ2-5, with a tentative D call TRBD2 (6 bases). In DNA, the CDR3 is TGTGCCATCAGTGCCGGGGGAGAGACCCAGTACTTC. Translation gives CAISAGGETQYF.